The 29 T cell receptor beta chains presented below share a single source sample, sequenced in a study of identical twins. TCRdb reprocessed the 5' RACE reads with MiXCR, giving one entry per CDR3 protein. The data show some 570,000 distinct CDR3 sequences, approximately 20% seen once. This sample was also put to use in a study of yellow fever vaccine responses in identical twins.

Sequencing input: CD4+ T cells sorted from blood. Every receptor here comes from a woman aged 18-29 years in good health.

The chain combines TRBV5-8 with TRBJ2-4; 7 nucleotides align to TRBD1. Looked up from germline, CDR1 is SGHTS and CDR2 is YDEGEE. With 2 bases clipped from V and 5 bases from J, the junction kept 10 bases outside the gene matches. This CDR3 spans 16 amino acids. In nucleotides, the CDR3 is TGTGCCAGCAGCTTTTTCGGTCTGGGACAGCAAAACATTCAGTACTTC. Residues: CASSFFGLGQQNIQYF.

The gene calls are TRBV12-3 or TRBV12-4 and TRBJ2-7, with TRBD1 as a possible D gene (6 bases). Trimming cost V 8 bases and J 4 bases, with 15 bases left between them. The CDR3 extends over 13 amino acids. CDR3 coding DNA: TGTGCCAGCGCTAGAGAAGGGGGTTACGAGCAGTACTTC. This encodes CASAREGGYEQYF.

This clonotype was seen a few times. This chain joins TRBV20-1 and TRBJ2-7; tentative D call: TRBD1 (6 bases). V lost 4 bases, J lost 7 bases, and 11 bases lay in between. From germline, CDR1 is DFQATT and CDR2 SNEGSKA (reference sequence). The CDR3 has 11 amino acids. The CDR3 DNA follows: TGCAGTGCTACACAGGGTGGAGAGCAGTACGTC. Protein sequence: CSATQGGEQYV.

This rearrangement joins TRBV11-2 to TRBJ2-1, with a tentative D call TRBD1 (5 bases). This CDR3 contains 13 residues. V dropped 1 base and J dropped 16 bases, with 17 bases sitting between them. Germline CDR1 and CDR2: SGHAT and FQNNGV. CDR3 protein: CASSLVGQAHLFF. In DNA form, the CDR3 reads TGTGCCAGCAGCTTAGTGGGGCAGGCTCATCTATTCTTC.

This clonotype was seen only a few times. This chain uses TRBV10-2 with TRBJ2-5, with D possibly being TRBD1 or TRBD2 (5 bases each). V lost 6 bases and J 2 bases, leaving 16 bases between the germline ends. The CDR3 runs to 15 residues. In germline, CDR1 is WSHSY, CDR2 SAAADI. Written as DNA, the CDR3 is TGCGCCAGCAGCCCCCCGGGGCCTAGGCAAGAGACCCAGTACTTC. It codes for CASSPPGPRQETQYF.

This clonotype showed up just a few times. The V and J genes are TRBV12-3 or TRBV12-4 and TRBJ1-5, with TRBD1 matching 8 bases. V shed 6 bases, J shed 3 bases, and the junction held 1 base outside the gene matches. This CDR3 is 13 amino acids long. DNA of the CDR3: TGTGCCAGCAGGGGACAGGACAATCAGCCCCAGCATTTT. This encodes CASRGQDNQPQHF.

J is TRBJ2-2 and V is TRBV7-3, with 13 bases aligning to TRBD2. V lost 5 bases to trimming and J lost 5 bases; unmatched junction nucleotides: 11. The CDR3 covers 18 residues. The germline V gene has CDR1 SGHTA and CDR2 FQGTGA. For the CDR3, the DNA is TGTGCCAGCAGCCCCGGACTAGCGGGAGTCCGGTGGACCGGGGAGCTGTTTTTT. Protein: CASSPGLAGVRWTGELFF. The complete variable domain, with remaining parts taken from reference TRBV7-3 and TRBJ2-2, reads GAGVSQTPSNKVTEKGKYVELRCDPISGHTALYWYRQSLGQGPEFLIYFQGTGAADDSGLPNDRFFAVRPEGSVSTLKIQRTERGDSAVYLCASSPGLAGVRWTGELFFGEGSRLTVL.

This clonotype was seen only a few times. This sequence joins TRBV7-9 and TRBJ2-1; 11 nucleotides align to TRBD1. The V and J ends lost 5 bases and 3 bases, in that order; junction bases with no gene match: 3. Germline V gene data show CDR1 as SEHNR and CDR2 as FQNEAQ (reference sequence). CDR3 length: 15 amino acids. The chain's CDR3 is CASSIGTGGYNEQFF. The CDR3 coding sequence is TGTGCCAGCAGCATAGGGACAGGGGGCTACAATGAGCAGTTCTTC.

The chain couples TRBV3-1 to TRBJ2-3, with D perhaps given as TRBD1 or TRBD2 (5 bases each). The germline V gene has CDR1 LGHDT and CDR2 YNNKEL (reference sequence). The ends were cut back, 2 bases at V and 4 bases at J, with 16 bases in the middle. The CDR3 totals 16 residues. The CDR3 sequence is CASSQKMRVGADTQYF. The CDR3 DNA follows: TGTGCCAGCAGCCAAAAGATGAGGGTGGGGGCAGATACGCAGTATTTT.

V usage is TRBV6-5 and J usage is TRBJ2-7; a weak D match, TRBD1 (5 bases). This CDR3 spans 15 amino acids. Germline assignment: CDR1 MNHEY and CDR2 SVGAGI. V was pared by 2 bases and J by 3 bases, with 14 bases between. The CDR3 coding sequence is TGTGCCAGCAGTTACGGTGTAGGGGATGGCTACGAGCAGTACGTC. Protein: CASSYGVGDGYEQYV.

V gene TRBV7-6 combines with J gene TRBJ1-4, with 7 bases fitting TRBD1. Germline CDR1 and CDR2: SGHVS and FNYEAQ. The CDR3 totals 16 residues. V was clipped by 5 bases and J by 3 bases; unmatched bases: 9. CDR3 sequence reads: CASSTNRGGANEKLFF. CDR3 DNA sequence: TGTGCCAGCAGCACAAACAGGGGTGGAGCTAATGAAAAACTGTTTTTT.

V and J are TRBV12-3 or TRBV12-4 and TRBJ2-3, with D tentatively TRBD1 or TRBD2 (5 bases each). The V and J ends lost 5 bases and 2 bases respectively, with 14 bases between them. The CDR3 covers 15 residues. CDR3 region: CASSPPGTHTDTQYF. CDR3 bases: TGTGCCAGCAGTCCCCCCGGGACCCACACAGATACGCAGTATTTT.

V gene TRBV27 combines with J gene TRBJ2-3; D perhaps matches TRBD2 (5 bases). There are 15 residues in the CDR3. Germline CDR1 and CDR2: MNHEY and SMNVEV (reference sequence). Trimming took 2 bases from V and 3 from J, leaving 12 bases between them. This CDR3 reads CASSLQRRGTDTQYF. Here the CDR3 DNA reads TGTGCCAGCAGTTTACAGCGGAGAGGGACAGATACGCAGTATTTT.

V is TRBV10-3 and J is TRBJ1-2; D is perhaps TRBD1 (6 bases). The CDR3 is 12 amino acids. Germline V CDR1 and CDR2: ENHRY, SYGVKD. V was trimmed by 11 bases and J by 4 bases, leaving 14 bases between them. The CDR3: CAAYRESYGYTF. CDR3 DNA sequence: TGTGCCGCCTACAGGGAAAGCTATGGCTACACCTTC.

This clonotype was picked up a small number of times. The chain recombines TRBV20-1 with TRBJ2-3; weak D call: TRBD2 (6 bases). This CDR3 has 13 amino acids. Germline values: CDR1 DFQATT, CDR2 SNEGSKA (reference sequence). V gave up 3 bases and J gave up 0 bases, with 7 bases separating them. The CDR3 sequence: CSASGTSTDTQYF. The DNA of the CDR3 is TGCAGTGCTAGTGGGACTAGCACAGATACGCAGTATTTT.

The chain combines TRBV3-1 with TRBJ2-1, with D perhaps matching TRBD1 (5 bases). The V gene's germline CDR1 is LGHDT and CDR2 YNNKEL (reference sequence). The CDR3 has 12 residues. V lost 0 bases, J lost 9 bases, and 6 bases lay in between. The CDR3 here is CASSQDQGEQFF. The CDR3 DNA is TGTGCCAGCAGCCAAGATCAGGGTGAGCAGTTCTTC.

This clonotype was counted only a few times. This chain uses TRBV6-5 with TRBJ1-1; D is ambiguous. V lost 2 bases and J lost 9, with 7 bases in between. The CDR3 extends over 11 amino acids. Germline-derived CDR1 and CDR2 are MNHEY and SVGAGI. The chain's CDR3 is CASSYEGKAFF. The DNA for the CDR3 is TGTGCCAGCAGTTACGAGGGAAAAGCTTTCTTT.

This clonotype was counted only a few times. The chain couples TRBV29-1 to TRBJ2-1; D not certain. With 6 bases removed from V and 4 bases from J, the gap between germline ends came to 7 bases. CDR1 SQVTM and CDR2 ANQGSEA come from the germline V gene. The CDR3 covers 11 residues. The CDR3 region has the DNA TGCAGCGTGACGGTTTACAATGAGCAGTTCTTC. Protein: CSVTVYNEQFF.

V and J are TRBV7-7 and TRBJ2-7; 9 bases align to TRBD2. V trimming: 5 bases; J trimming: 6 bases; junction bases outside the gene matches: 14. The CDR3 is 16 amino acids. From germline, CDR1 is SSHAT and CDR2 FNYEAQ (reference sequence). The CDR3 reads CASSKRGGRVFSEQYF. CDR3 nucleotide sequence: TGTGCCAGCAGCAAAAGAGGCGGGAGGGTTTTTTCCGAGCAGTACTTC.

In its sample, this clonotype was seen a few times. The chain carries TRBV12-3 or TRBV12-4 and TRBJ2-3; no firm D call. V gave up 6 bases and J gave up 2 bases, with 12 bases separating them. The CDR3 has 14 amino acids. The CDR3 is CASSSTLYTDTQYF. The CDR3 DNA follows: TGTGCCAGCAGCTCAACGCTATACACAGATACGCAGTATTTT.

The table lists this clonotype with a few counts. The J gene is TRBJ2-5, the V gene TRBV7-8; TRBD2 matches at 14 bases. Unmatched junction bases numbered 9, after V lost 1 base and J lost 2 bases. In germline, CDR1 is SGHVS, CDR2 FQNEAQ. CDR3 size: 19 residues. The CDR3 DNA reads as TGTGCCAGCAGCTTAGGGGGAGGACTAGCGGGGGGCGGACAAGAGACCCAGTACTTC. Translated, it gives CASSLGGGLAGGGQETQYF.

This clonotype came up many times. V and J are TRBV4-1 and TRBJ1-1; a possible D gene is TRBD1 (5 bases). Trimming cost V 2 bases and J 7 bases, with 14 bases left between them. The CDR3 is 14 residues long. Germline-derived CDR1 and CDR2 are MGHRA and YSYEKL. The CDR3 DNA reads TGCGCCAGCAGCCAACCGACAGCAAGGGTTGAAGCTTTCTTT. Amino acid sequence: CASSQPTARVEAFF.

This clonotype was observed a handful of times. The gene calls are TRBV5-1 and TRBJ2-5; 10 nucleotides agree with TRBD1. CDR1 SGHRS and CDR2 YFSETQ come from the germline V gene. The CDR3 has 17 residues. Trimming took 3 bases from V and 3 from J; bases not matched to a gene: 11. The CDR3 region is CASSWGRTGGSEETQYF. CDR3 in DNA: TGCGCCAGCAGCTGGGGCCGGACAGGGGGTTCGGAAGAGACCCAGTACTTC. Complete variable domain (other parts from reference TRBV5-1 and TRBJ2-5): KAGVTQTPRYLIKTRGQQVTLSCSPISGHRSVSWYQQTPGQGLQFLFEYFSETQRNKGNFPGRFSGRQFSNSRSEMNVSTLELGDSALYLCASSWGRTGGSEETQYFGPGTRLLVL.

This clonotype showed up many times. The rearrangement links TRBV5-1 to TRBJ2-7; D is tentatively TRBD1 or TRBD2 (5 bases each). V was shortened by 4 bases and J by 5 bases, with 19 bases between the two germline ends. The germline V gene encodes CDR1 SGHRS and CDR2 YFSETQ. The CDR3 consists of 15 residues. The CDR3 DNA follows: TGCGCCAGCAGCCCGACGGGGCGGGTTCGGGACGAGCAGTACTTC. Its protein product is CASSPTGRVRDEQYF.

This clonotype was seen a handful of times. The V call is TRBV5-1, the J call TRBJ2-1; either TRBD1 or TRBD2 may fit D (7 bases each). The CDR3 spans 12 residues. Between the trimmed V and J ends, which lost 4 bases and 13 bases, there was a span of 15 bases. Germline lookup yields CDR1 SGHRS and CDR2 YFSETQ. The CDR3, as DNA: TGCGCCAGCAGCCCAGGGGGGGCTAGTCAGTTCTTC. It is translated as CASSPGGASQFF.

This clonotype was picked up a small number of times. The V gene is TRBV29-1, the J gene TRBJ2-7; a possible D gene is TRBD1 (6 bases). Germline V CDR1 and CDR2: SQVTM, ANQGSEA. CDR3 size: 11 residues. V lost 5 bases to trimming and J lost 6 bases, with 11 bases between them. The CDR3 sequence: CSVWDISEQYF. The CDR3 coding sequence is TGCAGCGTTTGGGACATTAGCGAGCAGTACTTC.

This clonotype was picked up many times. V and J are TRBV29-1 and TRBJ1-2, with unresolved D. With 6 bases removed from V and 2 bases from J, the gap between germline ends came to 7 bases. Germline V gene sequence: CDR1 SQVTM, CDR2 ANQGSEA. This CDR3 spans 11 amino acids. The CDR3 spells CSVTENYGYTF. The CDR3 DNA sequence: TGCAGCGTCACAGAGAACTATGGCTACACCTTC.

V is TRBV7-9 and J is TRBJ2-7; D remains unclear. The V gene's germline CDR1 is SEHNR and CDR2 FQNEAQ (reference sequence). The germline V and J ends were trimmed by 2 bases and 7 bases, with 12 bases remaining between them. There are 13 residues in the CDR3. CDR3 residues: CASSLLIGNEQYV. CDR3 nucleotide sequence: TGTGCCAGCAGCTTACTGATAGGGAATGAGCAGTACGTC.

Many counts were recorded for this clonotype. The V call is TRBV7-2, the J call TRBJ2-7, with 8 bases that match TRBD2. Losses at the gene ends were 5 bases for V and 3 bases for J; bases not matched to a gene: 9. CDR1 is SGHTA and CDR2 is FQGNSA in the germline V gene. The CDR3 sequence is 15 residues long. CDR3 residues: CASSPTGTRIYEQYV. The CDR3 nucleotides read TGTGCCAGCAGCCCCACCGGGACTAGGATCTACGAGCAGTACGTC.